Following are 8 T cell receptor beta chains from one sample sequenced in a study of control samples from healthy donors and cancer patients. TCRdb's table, derived via immunoSEQ multiplex PCR, lists solely in-frame clones and lacks some. The sample shows about 58,000 clones, around 87% of them seen only once. Sequenced material: PBMCs. The source is a woman aged 60-75 years with lung cancer.

The rearrangement joins TRBV30 to TRBJ2-5; D perhaps matches TRBD1 (6 bases). CDR3 size: 11 residues. V gave up 3 bases and J gave up 7 bases, with 9 bases separating them. Germline V CDR1 and CDR2: GTSNPN, SVGIG (reference sequence). This CDR3 reads CAWRSGATQYF. Written as DNA, the CDR3 is TGTGCCTGGAGATCAGGGGCGACCCAGTACTTC.

The V call is TRBV29-1, the J call TRBJ2-3; TRBD1 might be the D (6 bases). The CDR3 extends over 13 amino acids. Germline V gene sequence: CDR1 SQVTM, CDR2 ANQGSEA. V shed 6 bases and J shed 5 bases, with 15 bases lying between them. The CDR3 DNA is TGCAGCGTGGCCCGTGACAGGAGAGATACGCAGTATTTT. This encodes CSVARDRRDTQYF.

CDR3 DNA: TGCGCCAGCAGCCCTGGGACAGAGATTCATCAGCCCCAGCATTTT. Translating gives CASSPGTEIHQPQHF. The chain carries TRBV5-1 and TRBJ1-5, with 7 bases matching TRBD1. Germline trimming cut 4 bases from V and 5 bases from J; bases unmatched to any gene: 9. The CDR3 is 15 residues long. Germline assignment: CDR1 SGHRS and CDR2 YFSETQ.

The V gene is TRBV18, the J gene TRBJ1-4, with D uncertain. The germline V gene encodes CDR1 KGHSH and CDR2 LQKENI. Trimming removed 0 bases from V and 8 bases from J, with 4 bases in between. The CDR3 spans 12 residues. CDR3 in DNA: TGTGCCAGCTCACCACCCGAAGAAAAACTGTTTTTT. Translating it yields CASSPPEEKLFF.

The chain joins TRBV5-1 to TRBJ2-7; unclear D gene. Trimming took off 7 bases at V and 1 base at J, with 15 bases between the two ends. This CDR3 spans 14 amino acids. Germline-derived CDR1 and CDR2 are SGHRS and YFSETQ. CDR3 coding DNA: TGCGCCAGCCAACCTGGGGTAGGGTCCTACGAGCAGTACTTC. It codes for CASQPGVGSYEQYF.

This clone appeared a few times. V is TRBV6-5 and J is TRBJ1-6, with 12 bases that match TRBD1. Looked up from germline, CDR1 is MNHEY and CDR2 is SVGAGI. V was clipped by 7 bases and J by 12 bases; unmatched bases: 4. The CDR3 extends over 13 amino acids. CDR3 nucleotide sequence: TGTGCCAGCAAGGGGACAGGGGGCTTACCCCTCCACTTT. This translates into CASKGTGGLPLHF.

The chain carries TRBV27 and TRBJ1-1; unclear D gene. The CDR3 runs to 14 residues. The germline gives CDR1 MNHEY, CDR2 SMNVEV (reference sequence). Trimming pared 3 bases from V and 1 base from J, leaving 9 bases between. The CDR3 DNA reads as TGTGCCAGCAGTTTTCACCACAAGAACACTGAAGCTTTCTTT. Its protein is CASSFHHKNTEAFF.

V gene TRBV6-5 combines with J gene TRBJ2-7; tentative D call: TRBD1 (6 bases). This CDR3 is built from 15 residues. V lost 2 bases and J 0 bases, leaving 11 bases between the germline ends. The germline gives CDR1 MNHEY, CDR2 SVGAGI. In DNA, the CDR3 is TGTGCCAGCAGTTACAGGGGGACCCTCTCCTACGAGCAGTACTTC. Translation: CASSYRGTLSYEQYF.